A selection of T cell receptor beta chains follows, all from one sample in a study of response to subunit inactivated influenza vaccine. MiXCR, run by TCRdb on the RT-PCR reads, gives a single entry per CDR3 protein. This sample has over 800,000 distinct CDR3 sequences, with over 20% found just once. The sequencing used PBMCs from blood, collected roughly 5 days after vaccination. These receptors originate from a man over 45 who received an inactivated influenza vaccine. Both conserved end residues are part of each CDR3. Fields, in order: V gene, clone size, J gene, D gene, CDR3 DNA, CDR3 protein. The D gene is left open where the match is weak. A row's size may be missing; if present it is once, few, many or a size class.

>TRBV28|few|TRBJ2-7|TRBD2
TGTGCCAGCAGTTTATGGGCTAGCGGGACCACCTACGAGCAGTACTTC
CASSLWASGTTYEQYF
>TRBV12-3/TRBV12-4|few|TRBJ2-7|-
TGTGCCAGCAGTCTAGGGGAAGGGACTTCCTACGAGCAGTACTTC
CASSLGEGTSYEQYF
>TRBV20-1|-|TRBJ2-5|TRBD2
TGCAGTGCTAGCCTGCCGGGGGGAGAGACCCAGTACTTC
CSASLPGGETQYF
>TRBV7-8|-|TRBJ2-2|-
TGTGCCAGCAGCCAGGGGCGGCTAATGAACACCGGGGAGCTGTTTTTT
CASSQGRLMNTGELFF
>TRBV7-9|few|TRBJ1-6|-
TGTGCCAGCAGCTTCGGACACGATAATTCACCCCTCCACTTT
CASSFGHDNSPLHF
>TRBV18|-|TRBJ2-7|TRBD1
TGTGCCAGCTCACCAAATTCGGGACAGGGATTCTACGAGCAGTACTTC
CASSPNSGQGFYEQYF
>TRBV7-9|many|TRBJ2-1|-
TGTGCCAGCAGCGGGGATTTAGGGAGGGAGCAGTTCTTC
CASSGDLGREQFF
>TRBV27|few|TRBJ2-5|-
TGTGCCAGCAGTTCCGAAATTTCTTCAACGGAGACCCAGTACTTC
CASSSEISSTETQYF
>TRBV5-1|-|TRBJ2-7|-
TGCGCCAGCAGCTTTAGTAGGTCGGGAGCCTGGTCCTACGAGCAGTACTTC
CASSFSRSGAWSYEQYF
>TRBV11-2|many|TRBJ2-7|-
TGTGCCAGCAGTTTAGTAACAGGGACCTACGAGCAGTACTTC
CASSLVTGTYEQYF
>TRBV6-1|-|TRBJ2-7|TRBD1
TGTGCCAGCAGTAGCCGGGACAGAACCCTCGAGCAGTACTTC
CASSSRDRTLEQYF
>TRBV7-2|few|TRBJ2-7|-
TGTGCCAGCAGCTTAGGGCTTGTGGACAGAAAATCCTACGAGCAGTACTTC
CASSLGLVDRKSYEQYF
>TRBV7-2|-|TRBJ2-3|-
TGTGCCAGCAGCCTCTCTATTGTCCTCGCCACAGATACGCAGTATTTT
CASSLSIVLATDTQYF
>TRBV7-2|-|TRBJ2-7|-
TGTGCCAGCAGCTTACAGGTAGAATACGAGCAGTACTTC
CASSLQVEYEQYF
>TRBV28|few|TRBJ1-1|-
TGTGCCAGCAGCGGGGTGGCAGGGCGAACTGAAGCTTTCTTT
CASSGVAGRTEAFF
>TRBV5-1|few|TRBJ2-3|TRBD2
TGCGCCAGCAGCTTGGACAGCGCATACGGGAGGAGCACAGATACGCAGTATTTT
CASSLDSAYGRSTDTQYF